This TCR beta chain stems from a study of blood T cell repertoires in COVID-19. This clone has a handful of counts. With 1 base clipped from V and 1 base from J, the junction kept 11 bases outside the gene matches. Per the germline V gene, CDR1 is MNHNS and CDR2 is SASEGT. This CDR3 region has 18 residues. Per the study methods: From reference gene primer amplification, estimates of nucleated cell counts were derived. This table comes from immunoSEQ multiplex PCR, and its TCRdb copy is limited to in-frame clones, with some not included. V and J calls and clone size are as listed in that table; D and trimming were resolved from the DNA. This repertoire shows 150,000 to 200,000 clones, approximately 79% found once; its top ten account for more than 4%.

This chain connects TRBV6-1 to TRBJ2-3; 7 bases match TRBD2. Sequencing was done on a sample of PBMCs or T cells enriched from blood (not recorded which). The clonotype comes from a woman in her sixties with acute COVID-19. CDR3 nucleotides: TGTGCCAGCAGTGAAGGAGGTTTGGATCTAGCGGGCACAGATACGCAGTATTTT. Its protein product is CASSEGGLDLAGTDTQYF.